A single sample is the source of the 21 T cell receptor beta chains below, sequenced in a study of T-cell reconstitution after alpha-beta-depleted transplantation in children. Unique molecular identifiers were incorporated during preparation of the TCRbeta library. TCRdb reprocessed the PCR reads via MiXCR and lists one record per CDR3 protein. The sample holds just over 350,000 distinct CDR3 sequences; about 14% are singletons and the top ten take about 4%. Sample: PBMCs, taken from the stem cell graft. The receptors were sampled from a human donor who donated a stem cell graft to a child with Fanconi anemia.

This clonotype has more than one count but fewer than ten. The chain combines TRBV5-1 with TRBJ2-3; 9 bases fit TRBD2. V shed 4 bases and J 3 bases; nucleotides not matched to a gene: 9. This CDR3 has 16 residues. Per the germline V gene, CDR1 is SGHRS and CDR2 is YFSETQ. This CDR3 reads CASSPSRGGATDTQYF. CDR3 coding DNA: TGCGCCAGCAGCCCGTCTCGCGGGGGGGCGACAGATACGCAGTATTTT.

This clonotype was counted a few times. The V call is TRBV28, the J call TRBJ1-1; 8 nucleotides match TRBD1. CDR1 and CDR2 from the germline V gene are MDHEN and SYDVKM. Trimming removed 4 bases from V and 5 bases from J; junction bases left unmatched: 9. CDR3 length equals 15 residues. This chain's CDR3 is CASSSTHRGWTEAFF. The CDR3 nucleotides are TGTGCCAGCAGTTCCACCCACAGGGGGTGGACTGAAGCTTTCTTT.

This clonotype was seen only a few times. This rearrangement joins TRBV7-9 to TRBJ2-3; D call uncertain. Per germline, CDR1 SEHNR and CDR2 FQNEAQ (reference sequence). The CDR3 length is 13 residues. Trimming left V 7 bases short and J 2 bases short, with 10 bases between. CDR3 bases: TGTGCCAGCATCCAGTCGGACACAGATACGCAGTATTTT. As protein: CASIQSDTDTQYF.

As DNA, the CDR3 is TGTGCCAGCAAGAGGGACAGGGGGCTCTTGAGAGAGACCCAGTACTTC. This gives the protein CASKRDRGLLRETQYF. The chain employs TRBV6-2 or TRBV6-3 and TRBJ2-5; TRBD1 agrees at 12 bases. CDR1 and CDR2 (germline): MNHEY, SVGEGT. The CDR3 contains 16 residues. V lost 7 bases to trimming and J lost 4 bases; unmatched junction nucleotides: 10.

This clonotype came up many times. The genes are TRBV6-2 or TRBV6-3 and TRBJ2-1; a possible D gene is TRBD2 (6 bases). V was cut by 4 bases and J by 3 bases, with 7 bases left in between. Germline V gene lookup returns CDR1 MNHEY and CDR2 SVGEGT. The CDR3 is 13 amino acids. CDR3 nucleotides: TGTGCCAGCAGTTGGGACTTCTACAATGAGCAGTTCTTC. Encoded protein: CASSWDFYNEQFF.

A remark on this clonotype: Germline is not matched at one junction end, which may reflect a read error. This sequence joins TRBV30 and TRBJ2-7, with a possible D match to TRBD2 (6 bases). The CDR3 totals 15 residues. The germline V gene encodes CDR1 GTSNPN and CDR2 SVGIG (reference sequence). The CDR3 protein is CAWSVRGRGVYEQYF. Written as DNA, the CDR3 is TGTGCCTGGAGTGTACGAGGGCGGGGCGTCTACGAGCAATACTTC.

This chain uses TRBV2 with TRBJ2-3; 7 bases match TRBD1. CDR1 SNHLY and CDR2 FYNNEI come from the germline V gene. This CDR3 spans 14 amino acids. V shed 6 bases, J shed 3 bases, and the junction held 6 bases outside the gene matches. This chain's CDR3 is CASSGQAGTDTQYF. CDR3 bases: TGTGCCAGCAGCGGACAGGCAGGGACAGATACGCAGTATTTT.

This clonotype was picked up many times. This chain uses TRBV30 with TRBJ2-1, with 11 bases aligning to TRBD2. Germline V gene data show CDR1 as GTSNPN and CDR2 as SVGIG (reference sequence). The CDR3 is 13 residues long. V gave up 3 bases and J gave up 13 bases; unmatched junction bases: 8. The CDR3 is CAWSPLTSGAQFF. DNA for the CDR3: TGTGCCTGGAGCCCCCTGACTAGCGGGGCTCAGTTCTTC.

The chain is built from TRBV7-8 and TRBJ2-1; D not certain. In germline, CDR1 is SGHVS, CDR2 FQNEAQ. V was trimmed by 1 base and J by 9 bases, leaving 13 bases between them. This CDR3 has 14 residues. The CDR3, as DNA: TGTGCCAGCAGCTTAGTGGATAGCTTCGGTGAGCAGTTCTTC. Protein: CASSLVDSFGEQFF.

This clonotype appeared a few times. V and J are TRBV9 and TRBJ2-3; D remains unclear. Germline V CDR1 and CDR2: SGDLS, YYNGEE. V lost 2 bases and J lost 2, with 15 bases in between. The CDR3 is 16 amino acids. DNA for the CDR3: TGTGCCAGCAGCGTGGGTCGCCTCCCCAACACAGATACGCAGTATTTT. This translates into CASSVGRLPNTDTQYF.

The chain has TRBV27 and TRBJ1-2; D is possibly TRBD1 (5 bases). CDR1 and CDR2 (germline): MNHEY, SMNVEV (reference sequence). V shed 5 bases and J shed 7 bases, with 14 bases lying between them. The CDR3 totals 13 residues. DNA of the CDR3: TGTGCCAGCAGTGTTGACAGAATGGGTGGCTACACCTTC. Its translation: CASSVDRMGGYTF.

This clonotype was seen many times. The chain links TRBV28 to TRBJ2-1, with D perhaps matching TRBD2 (5 bases). V lost 6 bases and J lost 6, with 18 bases in between. There are 15 residues in the CDR3. Looked up from germline, CDR1 is MDHEN and CDR2 is SYDVKM. This chain's CDR3 is CASSPSSRSGNEQFF. CDR3 bases: TGTGCCAGCAGCCCGAGCAGTAGGAGCGGCAATGAGCAGTTCTTC.

The chain links TRBV6-5 to TRBJ1-1; a possible D gene is TRBD1 (6 bases). V was pared by 4 bases and J by 8 bases, with 20 bases between. The CDR3 is made up of 15 amino acids. Germline lookup yields CDR1 MNHEY and CDR2 SVGAGI. The CDR3 DNA follows: TGTGCCAGCAGTTTAAATCCGGGACAACCGGAGGAAGCTTTCTTT. This sequence encodes CASSLNPGQPEEAFF.

This clonotype has a count of ten or more. The chain carries TRBV12-3 or TRBV12-4 and TRBJ1-3, with a tentative D call TRBD1 (5 bases). The CDR3 has 15 residues. V dropped 6 bases and J dropped 4 bases, with 16 bases sitting between them. DNA of the CDR3: TGTGCCAGCAGGCCCATGGGAGGGGTAGGAAACACCATATATTTT. Protein: CASRPMGGVGNTIYF.

In its sample, this clonotype was seen many times. V gene TRBV9 combines with J gene TRBJ1-1; 10 bases line up with TRBD1. The CDR3 spans 15 residues. The germline CDR1 and CDR2 sequences are SGDLS and YYNGEE. V gave up 3 bases and J gave up 5 bases; unmatched junction bases: 7. The CDR3 nucleotides read TGTGCCAGCAGCGGTATGGGACAGGGGAGGACTGAAGCTTTCTTT. This encodes CASSGMGQGRTEAFF. The full variable domain, its missing parts supplied by reference TRBV9 and TRBJ1-1, is DSGVTQTPKHLITATGQRVTLRCSPRSGDLSVYWYQQSLDQGLQFLIQYYNGEERAKGNILERFSAQQFPDLHSELNLSSLELGDSALYFCASSGMGQGRTEAFFGQGTRLTVV.

This clonotype was seen ten or more times. The chain couples TRBV6-2 or TRBV6-3 to TRBJ2-1; TRBD2 matches 9 bases. The germline gives CDR1 MNHEY, CDR2 SVGEGT. Trimming took 2 bases from V and 9 from J; bases not matched to a gene: 8. The CDR3 is 15 amino acids. CDR3: CASSYTAGGPGEQFF. Written as DNA, the CDR3 is TGTGCCAGCAGTTACACGGCGGGGGGGCCGGGTGAGCAGTTCTTC.

The V call is TRBV29-1, the J call TRBJ2-7; perhaps TRBD1 as D (6 bases). The CDR3 has 12 residues. CDR1 SQVTM and CDR2 ANQGSEA come from the germline V gene. Trimming took off 3 bases at V and 5 bases at J, with 11 bases between the two ends. The CDR3 loop is CSVDRGRHEQYF. DNA of the CDR3: TGCAGCGTTGACAGGGGAAGGCACGAGCAGTACTTC.

V is TRBV2 and J is TRBJ1-2; D perhaps matches TRBD1 (5 bases). There are 14 residues in the CDR3. Per the germline V gene, CDR1 is SNHLY and CDR2 is FYNNEI. V was pared by 4 bases and J by 6 bases, with 15 bases between. The DNA of the CDR3 is TGTGCCAGCAGTGCCCTGAGCGCGGGACATGGCTACACCTTC. It specifies CASSALSAGHGYTF.

V gene TRBV15 combines with J gene TRBJ2-3; D perhaps matches TRBD1 (5 bases). Trimming left V 0 bases short and J 2 bases short, with 12 bases between. The CDR3 spans 16 residues. CDR1 is LNHNV and CDR2 is YYDKDF in the germline V gene (reference sequence). The CDR3 DNA sequence: TGTGCCACCAGCAGAGATCAGGGCAGCCCCACAGATACGCAGTATTTT. It yields the protein CATSRDQGSPTDTQYF.

A few counts support this clonotype. J is TRBJ1-1 and V is TRBV5-1, with D unclear. Trimming cost V 5 bases and J 1 base, with 9 bases left between them. This CDR3 contains 13 residues. CDR1 is SGHRS, CDR2 YFSETQ, per germline. The CDR3 nucleotides are TGCGCCAGCAGTTATCAGGAGAACACTGAAGCTTTCTTT. Residues: CASSYQENTEAFF.

This clonotype was picked up a small number of times. A read error is likely, as this CDR3 ends without the conserved phenylalanine or tryptophan. The DNA is omitted, as the CDR3 cannot be located on it reliably, and the CDR3 follows TCRdb's listing. The rearrangement links TRBV12-3 or TRBV12-4 to TRBJ1-4; the D call in the table, TRBD1, was not verified against the DNA. The CDR3 region is 10 residues in length, termini included. CDR3 in amino acids: CASSPGQGKS.